Each of the 25 T cell receptor beta chains below was sequenced from the same sample in a study of CD8+CD57+ T cells in acquired aplastic anemia. The template for TCR beta VDJ and CDR3 sequence profiling was genomic DNA. Via MiXCR, TCRdb re-called the reads, giving one row per CDR3 protein. The table records under 350,000 distinct CDR3 sequences, roughly 61% of them present only once. All patients picked for sequencing had shown, by flow cytometry, an expansion of CD8+CD57+ cells. The sequenced material came from sorted CD4+, CD8+, or CD8+CD57+ T cells (not recorded which) from PBMCs. The receptors were gathered from a human donor with aplastic anemia.

The chain couples TRBV7-8 to TRBJ1-6; 9 nucleotides agree with TRBD1. The CDR3 extends over 17 amino acids. Per the germline V gene, CDR1 is SGHVS and CDR2 is FQNEAQ. V was clipped by 0 bases and J by 8 bases; unmatched bases: 8. CDR3 DNA: TGTGCCAGCAGCTTAGCTACCGGGACAGGGTCTGATTCACCCCTCCACTTT. Translating gives CASSLATGTGSDSPLHF.

The chain joins TRBV7-2 to TRBJ2-5; the D gene is possibly TRBD2 (5 bases). The germline V and J ends were trimmed by 5 bases and 4 bases, with 11 bases remaining between them. The germline gives CDR1 SGHTA, CDR2 FQGNSA. CDR3 length equals 13 residues. DNA of the CDR3: TGTGCCAGCAGCACGTGGAGGAGAGAGACCCAGTACTTC. Amino acid sequence: CASSTWRRETQYF.

V and J are TRBV15 and TRBJ1-5; 10 bases match TRBD1. This CDR3 spans 15 amino acids. Per the germline V gene, CDR1 is LNHNV and CDR2 is YYDKDF (reference sequence). Germline trimming cut 6 bases from V and 5 bases from J; bases unmatched to any gene: 7. DNA for the CDR3: TGTGCCACCAGTCTGGGACAGGGGCAATATCAGCCCCAGCATTTT. Protein: CATSLGQGQYQPQHF. Using reference TRBV15 and TRBJ1-5 for the parts outside the CDR3, the full variable domain is DAMVIQNPRYQVTQFGKPVTLSCSQTLNHNVMYWYQQKSSQAPKLLFHYYDKDFNNEADTPDNFQSRRPNTSFCFLDIRSPGLGDTAMYLCATSLGQGQYQPQHFGDGTRLSIL.

Many counts were recorded for this clonotype. The V call is TRBV7-9, the J call TRBJ2-7, with TRBD1 matching 7 bases. This CDR3 has 15 amino acids. Trimming at V came to 2 bases and at J to 4 bases, leaving 8 bases not matched to a gene. Germline assignment: CDR1 SEHNR and CDR2 FQNEAQ (reference sequence). The CDR3 DNA sequence: TGTGCCAGCAGCTTATCAGGGGGTTTTCCGTACGAGCAGTACTTC. Translation: CASSLSGGFPYEQYF.

This clonotype turned up a few times. The junction differs from germline at one of its ends, possibly a read error. The V and J genes are TRBV2 and TRBJ1-2; tentatively, D is TRBD1 (5 bases). The CDR3 length is 14 residues. CDR1 is SNHLY, CDR2 FYNNEI, per germline. The CDR3 protein is CASSEAVSRGLYAF. CDR3 in DNA: TGTGCCAGCAGTGAAGCCGTGTCCCGGGGGTTGTATGCCTTC.

The chain links TRBV6-2 or TRBV6-3 to TRBJ2-7; the D gene is possibly TRBD2 (7 bases). The V end was cut by 4 bases, the J end by 3 bases, with 16 bases between. The length of the CDR3 is 15 residues. Germline V gives CDR1 MNHEY, CDR2 SVGEGT. CDR3 nucleotides: TGTGCCAGCAGTTCATCGGGGGGCGGAGACTACGAGCAGTACTTC. Encoded protein: CASSSSGGGDYEQYF.

V is TRBV2 and J is TRBJ1-2, with D perhaps matching TRBD1 (5 bases). This CDR3 is 15 amino acids long. Germline-derived CDR1 and CDR2 are SNHLY and FYNNEI. Trimming removed 0 bases at V and 8 bases at J, with 16 bases between. The CDR3, as DNA: TGTGCCAGCAGTGAAGCGAGCCGGGGGGGGAGAGGCTACACCTTC. This codes for CASSEASRGGRGYTF.

The table lists this clonotype with a count of one. V usage is TRBV24-1 and J usage is TRBJ2-3, with D hard to call. The CDR3 length is 16 residues. Trimming took off 5 bases at V and 3 bases at J, with 17 bases between the two ends. Germline CDR1 KGHDR, CDR2 SFDVKD. The CDR3 nucleotides read TGTGCCACCAGTGCTAGATGGGAAGGCTGGACAGATACGCAGTATTTT. It codes for CATSARWEGWTDTQYF.

This chain joins TRBV20-1 and TRBJ1-5; unclear D gene. Germline-derived CDR1 and CDR2 are DFQATT and SNEGSKA (reference sequence). The length of the CDR3 is 13 residues. Trimming took 1 base from V and 4 from J, leaving 8 bases between them. Here the CDR3 reads CSARGSGNQPQHF. The CDR3 DNA reads TGCAGTGCTAGAGGTTCGGGTAATCAGCCCCAGCATTTT.

Details on this clonotype: Given a much more abundant clone one base away, this may be a read error. Since no conserved phenylalanine or tryptophan closes the CDR3, a read error is the likely cause. This chain connects TRBV6-5 to TRBJ2-3; 9 bases line up with TRBD1. The junction had 13 bases not matched to a gene; V was cut back by 4 bases and J by 8 bases. The CDR3 has 16 residues. Per the germline V gene, CDR1 is MNHEY and CDR2 is SVGAGI. The CDR3 protein is CASSSPGTGFLGTQYL. The CDR3 DNA sequence: TGTGCCAGCAGTTCCCCCGGGACAGGGTTCTTGGGTACGCAGTATCTT.

This clonotype has a single count. V is TRBV20-1 and J is TRBJ1-5; 8 bases agree with TRBD1. The CDR3 runs 17 residues. Trimming took 5 bases from V and 1 from J; bases not matched to a gene: 13. In germline, CDR1 is DFQATT, CDR2 SNEGSKA (reference sequence). This CDR3 reads CSARSGTGLGSNQPQHF. The CDR3 DNA reads TGCAGTGCTCGATCCGGGACAGGCCTTGGGAGCAATCAGCCCCAGCATTTT.

This chain connects TRBV4-1 to TRBJ1-1; no reliable D call. This CDR3 is built from 16 residues. Germline V gene data show CDR1 as MGHRA and CDR2 as YSYEKL. V lost 4 bases, J lost 0 bases, and 15 bases lay in between. The CDR3 DNA follows: TGCGCCAGCAGCCCCGAGCGGCCCTCAGTGAACACTGAAGCTTTCTTT. It specifies CASSPERPSVNTEAFF.

This clonotype was recorded many times. This chain uses TRBV6-6 with TRBJ2-4; 9 nucleotides agree with TRBD1. Germline V gene lookup returns CDR1 MNHNY and CDR2 SVGAGI (reference sequence). The CDR3 runs 16 residues. V was pared by 4 bases and J by 6 bases, with 10 bases of the junction left unmatched. The DNA of the CDR3 is TGTGCCAGCAGTTCGGGCGGGACAGGGTGGACAAACATTCAGTACTTC. Translation: CASSSGGTGWTNIQYF.

CDR3 sequence (DNA): TGTGCCAGCAGTGCGGGACAGGGAATCTATGGCTACACCTTC. Protein sequence: CASSAGQGIYGYTF. The gene calls are TRBV25-1 and TRBJ1-2; 9 bases are a match to TRBD1. This CDR3 has 14 amino acids. With 4 bases clipped from V and 4 bases from J, the junction kept 4 bases outside the gene matches. The V gene's germline CDR1 is MGHDK and CDR2 SYGVNS.

The V call is TRBV14, the J call TRBJ1-1, with a possible D match to TRBD1 (5 bases). CDR3 length: 14 residues. CDR1 and CDR2 from the germline V gene are SGHDN and FVKESK. The V end was cut by 1 base, the J end by 3 bases, with 9 bases between. The DNA for the CDR3 is TGTGCCAGCAGCCAAGCAGGGAGTCACACTGAAGCTTTCTTT. Translation gives CASSQAGSHTEAFF.

This rearrangement joins TRBV27 to TRBJ1-2; D gene uncertain. V lost 0 bases to trimming and J lost 4 bases, with 9 bases between them. The CDR3 runs to 14 residues. Germline CDR1 MNHEY, CDR2 SMNVEV (reference sequence). The CDR3 DNA sequence: TGTGCCAGCAGTTTATCGCAGGACGGCTATGGCTACACCTTC. This gives the protein CASSLSQDGYGYTF.

The CDR3 DNA sequence: TGCAGCGTTTGGACAGGGGAGGTCAATCAGCCCCAGCATTTT. Amino acids: CSVWTGEVNQPQHF. The rearrangement joins TRBV29-1 to TRBJ1-5; 9 nucleotides match TRBD1. V trimming: 5 bases; J trimming: 3 bases; junction bases outside the gene matches: 5. Germline V gene lookup returns CDR1 SQVTM and CDR2 ANQGSEA. CDR3 length equals 14 residues.

This clonotype was found many times. This sequence joins TRBV19 and TRBJ1-5, with D unclear. Germline V lookup: CDR1 LNHDA, CDR2 SQIVND (reference sequence). CDR3 length equals 19 residues. V was cut by 4 bases and J by 0 bases, with 22 bases left in between. Here the CDR3 DNA reads TGTGCCAGTAGTAAGTCAGGAGGTCGTCCTCGATATAGCAATCAGCCCCAGCATTTT. Translation: CASSKSGGRPRYSNQPQHF.

The chain couples TRBV7-8 to TRBJ2-2; possibly TRBD2 for D (6 bases). The CDR3 runs to 14 residues. CDR1 and CDR2 (germline): SGHVS, FQNEAQ. Between the trimmed V and J ends, which lost 7 bases and 3 bases, there was a span of 12 bases. CDR3 nucleotides: TGTGCCAGCAAGGAGGGCCCTTACACCGGGGAGCTGTTTTTT. It yields the protein CASKEGPYTGELFF.

This clonotype has only a few counts. The chain recombines TRBV9 with TRBJ2-7; 13 bases fit TRBD2. Germline V CDR1 and CDR2: SGDLS, YYNGEE. J lost 2 bases, V lost 7 bases, and 24 bases had no gene match. The CDR3 runs 21 residues. CDR3 in amino acids: CASSPLRQGTGTSGKTYEQYF. CDR3 DNA sequence: TGTGCCAGCTCACCCCTACGTCAGGGAACAGGGACTAGCGGGAAGACCTACGAGCAGTACTTC.

In this sample, this clonotype turned up many times. V and J are TRBV5-1 and TRBJ2-2; 10 nucleotides align to TRBD1. With V trimmed by 0 bases and J by 6 bases, 14 bases remained unmatched. The CDR3 runs to 19 residues. Germline V gene sequence: CDR1 SGHRS, CDR2 YFSETQ. The CDR3 region is CASSLAVRQGAFGSGELFF. In DNA, the CDR3 is TGCGCCAGCAGCTTGGCCGTAAGACAGGGGGCGTTCGGGTCCGGGGAGCTGTTTTTT.

This clonotype was seen a single time. The chain carries TRBV9 and TRBJ2-5, with 8 bases aligning to TRBD2. V shed 2 bases, J shed 0 bases, and the junction held 3 bases outside the gene matches. This CDR3 comprises 15 residues. CDR1 SGDLS and CDR2 YYNGEE come from the germline V gene. The CDR3 nucleotides read TGTGCCAGCAGCGTGAGCGGGGGAGACCAAGAGACCCAGTACTTC. As protein: CASSVSGGDQETQYF. The variable domain in full, with the rest retrieved from reference TRBV9 and TRBJ2-5, is DSGVTQTPKHLITATGQRVTLRCSPRSGDLSVYWYQQSLDQGLQFLIQYYNGEERAKGNILERFSAQQFPDLHSELNLSSLELGDSALYFCASSVSGGDQETQYFGPGTRLLVL.

This clonotype was seen many times. The chain carries TRBV6-4 and TRBJ2-3; a possible D gene is TRBD2 (5 bases). The V and J ends lost 4 bases and 5 bases respectively, with 10 bases between them. There are 13 residues in the CDR3. Germline V gives CDR1 MRHNA, CDR2 SNTAGT. CDR3 loop: CASSVGVEDTQYF. CDR3 nucleotides: TGTGCCAGCAGTGTCGGGGTTGAAGATACGCAGTATTTT.

Regarding this clonotype: Without the conserved terminal phenylalanine or tryptophan, this CDR3 likely stems from a read error. The DNA is left out, because the CDR3 cannot be placed on it with certainty; the CDR3 is given as TCRdb lists it. The rearrangement links TRBV12-3 or TRBV12-4 to TRBJ1-4. The CDR3 extends over 9 residues, inclusive of both ends. CDR3 in amino acids: CASSLAARL.

The V call is TRBV7-9, the J call TRBJ1-2; 7 bases line up with TRBD1. With V trimmed by 0 bases and J by 8 bases, 15 bases remained unmatched. Germline CDR1 is SEHNR and CDR2 is FQNEAQ (reference sequence). This CDR3 has 17 residues. CDR3 loop: CASSLATKQGIMRGYTF. As DNA, the CDR3 is TGTGCCAGCAGCTTAGCTACCAAACAGGGGATTATGAGGGGCTACACCTTC. The full variable domain, rest sourced from reference TRBV7-9 and TRBJ1-2, is DTGVSQNPRHKITKRGQNVTFRCDPISEHNRLYWYRQTLGQGPEFLTYFQNEAQLEKSRLLSDRFSAERPKGSFSTLEIQRTEQGDSAMYLCASSLATKQGIMRGYTFGSGTRLTVV.